Each of the 28 T cell receptor beta chains below was sequenced from the same sample in a study of metastatic and nonmetastatic thyroid tumors. Among the patients, none had received any treatment before thyroid surgery. TCRdb re-called clones via MiXCR from the PCR reads. Here the sample spans some 52,000 clones, approximately 15% being singletons. The sample comprised blood. These TCRs come from a female donor with papillary thyroid cancer or a benign thyroid nodule (not recorded which). Some clones in this sample may be carry-over from other donors' samples.

This clone was observed a handful of times. CDR3 sequence reads: CASNPTGSQRYEQYF. CDR3 DNA sequence: TGTGCCAGCAATCCGACCGGGTCCCAGCGCTACGAGCAGTACTTC. V gene TRBV14 combines with J gene TRBJ2-7, with D uncertain. Trimming cost V 7 bases and J 3 bases, with 19 bases left between them. Germline V lookup: CDR1 SGHDN, CDR2 FVKESK. The CDR3 is made up of 15 amino acids.

Many counts were recorded for this clone. The rearrangement links TRBV20-1 to TRBJ2-7, with 11 bases matching TRBD2. CDR3 length: 13 amino acids. Germline loops: CDR1 DFQATT, CDR2 SNEGSKA (reference sequence). J gave up 4 bases and V 7 bases, and 6 bases lay outside the gene matches. This chain's CDR3 is CSGRLAGRYEQYF. CDR3 coding DNA: TGCAGTGGACGACTAGCGGGAAGGTACGAGCAGTACTTC.

This clone was found many times. V is TRBV2 and J is TRBJ1-1, with D possibly being TRBD1 (5 bases). The germline CDR1 and CDR2 sequences are SNHLY and FYNNEI. V lost 7 bases to trimming and J lost 3 bases, with 15 bases between them. The CDR3 covers 14 residues. The CDR3 reads CASTRQTPDTEAFF. The CDR3 coding sequence is TGTGCCAGCACGAGACAGACGCCGGACACTGAAGCTTTCTTT.

About this clone: Since a much larger clone is just one base distant, this may be a read error. The chain joins TRBV24-1 to TRBJ2-1; 7 bases line up with TRBD2. CDR1 and CDR2 from the germline V gene are KGHDR and SFDVKD. The CDR3 runs 16 residues. CDR3 sequence (DNA): TGTGCCACCAGTGATGCCGGCGGGAGTTCCTACAATGAGCAGCTCTTC. This sequence encodes CATSDAGGSSYNEQLF.

This clone was picked up many times. The chain carries TRBV28 and TRBJ2-1, with D perhaps given as TRBD1 or TRBD2 (5 bases each). The V gene's germline CDR1 is MDHEN and CDR2 SYDVKM. This CDR3 has 14 amino acids. V was clipped by 5 bases and J by 6 bases, with 14 bases between them. The CDR3 DNA is TGTGCCAGCAGTCGTCACGGGGCCCCCAATGAGCAGTTCTTC. Residues: CASSRHGAPNEQFF.

The gene calls are TRBV6-2 or TRBV6-3 and TRBJ2-1, with unresolved D. Per germline, CDR1 MNHEY and CDR2 SVGEGT. This CDR3 comprises 16 residues. Trimming took 7 bases from V and 4 from J, leaving 20 bases between them. CDR3 in DNA: TGTGCCAGCACCCCAAGGATAGCAAGGAATTACAATGAGCAGTTCTTC. As protein: CASTPRIARNYNEQFF.

This clone was picked up many times. This sequence joins TRBV2 and TRBJ1-1, with 8 bases that match TRBD1. J gave up 1 base and V 9 bases, and 13 bases lay outside the gene matches. This CDR3 comprises 16 residues. Germline V CDR1 and CDR2: SNHLY, FYNNEI. CDR3 loop: CARKMGQGAANTEAFF. The CDR3 bases are TGTGCCAGAAAGATGGGGCAGGGGGCCGCGAACACTGAAGCTTTCTTT.

This chain links TRBV14 with TRBJ2-2, with D hard to call. The CDR3 is 18 amino acids. V shed 4 bases and J shed 3 bases, with 21 bases lying between them. In germline, CDR1 is SGHDN, CDR2 FVKESK. In nucleotides, the CDR3 is TGTGCCAGCAGCCTCGCAGTCAGTACCGCTCGATACACCGGGGAGCTGTTTTTT. Protein sequence: CASSLAVSTARYTGELFF.

Note on this clone: A junction boundary mismatches the germline segment, possibly from a read error. The gene calls are TRBV27 and TRBJ1-2, with D unclear. This CDR3 contains 18 residues. In germline, CDR1 is MNHEY, CDR2 SMNVEV (reference sequence). The CDR3 region has the DNA TGCGCCAGCAGTTCCTCTGGTTTCGGGGATTTAAGTAACTATGGCTACACCTTC. This sequence encodes CASSSSGFGDLSNYGYTF.

This clone appeared a few times. One junction end does not reproduce the germline sequence, and a read error may be involved. Other DNA sequences from this sample encode an identical CDR3 as well. The rearrangement joins TRBV28 to TRBJ1-5; D may be TRBD1 (5 bases). This CDR3 is built from 13 residues. The germline gives CDR1 MDHEN, CDR2 SYDVKM. This CDR3 is CASSGSGRQPQHF. The CDR3, as DNA: TGTGCTAGCAGCGGGTCAGGGCGACAGCCGCAGCATTTT. The full variable domain, its missing parts supplied by reference TRBV28 and TRBJ1-5, is DVKVTQSSRYLVKRTGEKVFLECVQDMDHENMFWYRQDPGLGLRLIYFSYDVKMKEKGDIPEGYSVSREKKERFSLILESASTNQTSMYLCASSGSGRQPQHFGDGTRLSIL.

This clone was detected once. V and J are TRBV11-1 and TRBJ2-7, with a possible D match to TRBD2 (6 bases). Germline CDR1 reads SGHAT; CDR2 reads FQDESV (reference sequence). The V and J ends lost 6 bases and 4 bases respectively, with 22 bases between them. The CDR3 sequence is 16 residues long. Here the CDR3 reads CASSGQFRTKLYEQYF. Here the CDR3 DNA reads TGTGCCAGCAGTGGCCAATTCCGGACTAAACTTTACGAGCAGTACTTC.

This clone came up many times. This sequence joins TRBV5-1 and TRBJ1-2; D is undetermined. Trimming shortened V by 0 bases and J by 6 bases, and 15 bases separated the two germline ends. CDR1 SGHRS and CDR2 YFSETQ come from the germline V gene. This CDR3 is 15 amino acids long. DNA for the CDR3: TGCGCCAGCAGCTTGGTAGTGGGGAGGTCCGATGGCTACACCTTC. This translates into CASSLVVGRSDGYTF. Combining the CDR3 with reference TRBV5-1 and TRBJ1-2 gives the whole variable domain KAGVTQTPRYLIKTRGQQVTLSCSPISGHRSVSWYQQTPGQGLQFLFEYFSETQRNKGNFPGRFSGRQFSNSRSEMNVSTLELGDSALYLCASSLVVGRSDGYTFGSGTRLTVV.

This clone was counted ten times or more. J is TRBJ2-3 and V is TRBV20-1; 11 nucleotides line up with TRBD2. CDR1 is DFQATT, CDR2 SNEGSKA, per germline (reference sequence). CDR3 length: 16 amino acids. V lost 2 bases to trimming and J lost 1 base; unmatched junction nucleotides: 5. In DNA form, the CDR3 reads TGCAGTGCTAGAACCGGGACTAGCGGACGCACAGATACGCAGTATTTT. Translating gives CSARTGTSGRTDTQYF.

The chain recombines TRBV4-1 with TRBJ2-5; 11 bases are shared with TRBD2. Trimming took 3 bases from V and 4 from J; bases not matched to a gene: 16. This CDR3 region has 19 residues. Germline CDR1 is MGHRA and CDR2 is YSYEKL. The CDR3 DNA sequence: TGCGCCAGCAGCCAGTCCCATAGCGGGAGGGCCGACGGGAGAGAGACCCAGTACTTC. It codes for CASSQSHSGRADGRETQYF.

Only one count was recorded for this clone. The chain recombines TRBV20-1 with TRBJ1-1; D not resolved. V was cut by 3 bases and J by 0 bases, with 11 bases left in between. Per germline, CDR1 DFQATT and CDR2 SNEGSKA (reference sequence). The CDR3 consists of 14 residues. The CDR3 DNA is TGCAGTGCTAGCACAGTCTATATGAACACTGAAGCTTTCTTT. This codes for CSASTVYMNTEAFF.

This clone was detected many times. This chain links TRBV6-1 with TRBJ2-3, with 10 nucleotides matching TRBD2. The CDR3 has 14 residues. V lost 6 bases and J lost 4; bases outside the gene matches: 4. Germline V gene data show CDR1 as MNHNS and CDR2 as SASEGT. The CDR3 region is CASSIAGGPDTQYF. The CDR3 coding sequence is TGTGCCAGCAGCATAGCGGGAGGTCCAGATACGCAGTATTTT.

This clone was detected ten times or more. The rearrangement links TRBV20-1 to TRBJ1-5, with D unclear. The CDR3 is made up of 16 amino acids. The V end lost 0 bases, the J end lost 7 bases, and 19 bases lay between the germline ends. Germline CDR1 reads DFQATT; CDR2 reads SNEGSKA (reference sequence). CDR3 residues: CSARDFEGRGNQPQHF. CDR3 nucleotides: TGCAGTGCTAGAGATTTCGAGGGTAGAGGGAACCAGCCCCAGCATTTT.

This clone has ten or more counts. The chain links TRBV11-3 to TRBJ2-7, with TRBD2 identical over 7 bases. In germline, CDR1 is SGHNT, CDR2 YENEEA. V lost 1 base and J lost 1; bases outside the gene matches: 10. CDR3 length equals 17 residues. The DNA of the CDR3 is TGTGCCAGCAGCTTAGGGACGGGGGGTTATCGGTCCTACGAGCAGTACTTC. This translates into CASSLGTGGYRSYEQYF. Full variable domain (rest looked up from reference TRBV11-3 and TRBJ2-7): EAGVVQSPRYKIIEKKQPVAFWCNPISGHNTLYWYLQNLGQGPELLIRYENEEAVDDSQLPKDRFSAERLKGVDSTLKIQPAELGDSAVYLCASSLGTGGYRSYEQYFGPGTRLTVT.

This clone has a count of ten or more. The chain is built from TRBV7-9 and TRBJ1-1; TRBD1 is a possible D gene (6 bases). The CDR3 extends over 13 amino acids. Germline CDR1 and CDR2: SEHNR and FQNEAQ (reference sequence). Trimming stripped 2 bases from V and 3 bases from J, with 7 bases between. The DNA of the CDR3 is TGTGCCAGCAGCTTATCAGGGGACACTGAAGCTTTCTTT. Its protein is CASSLSGDTEAFF.

This clone occurred many times. This chain connects TRBV3-1 to TRBJ2-2; possibly TRBD1 for D (6 bases). V lost 0 bases to trimming and J lost 1 base, with 15 bases between them. CDR1 and CDR2 from the germline V gene are LGHDT and YNNKEL (reference sequence). The CDR3 runs 18 residues. CDR3 in DNA: TGTGCCAGCAGCCAAGATCAAAAATGGACAGTGAACACCGGGGAGCTGTTTTTT. Residues: CASSQDQKWTVNTGELFF.

This clone was counted ten times or more. The CDR3 DNA reads as TGTGCCAGCAGCCCGAGGGATAGCGGGAGGGCCTACGAGCAGTACTTC. It is translated as CASSPRDSGRAYEQYF. The chain has TRBV9 and TRBJ2-7, with 11 positions matching TRBD2. This CDR3 has 16 amino acids. V lost 4 bases to trimming and J lost 2 bases; unmatched junction nucleotides: 8. The germline V gene has CDR1 SGDLS and CDR2 YYNGEE.

The V gene is TRBV27, the J gene TRBJ2-7; D remains ambiguous. The germline V and J ends were trimmed by 3 bases and 1 base, with 4 bases remaining between them. This CDR3 has 12 amino acids. Germline V CDR1 and CDR2: MNHEY, SMNVEV (reference sequence). CDR3 nucleotides: TGTGCCAGCAGTTTTTTATCCTACGAGCAGTACTTC. Its protein product is CASSFLSYEQYF.

This clone was recorded at least ten times. J is TRBJ2-1 and V is TRBV7-9, with 16 positions matching TRBD2. The CDR3 sequence is 17 residues long. V was clipped by 6 bases and J by 9 bases; unmatched bases: 11. Per the germline V gene, CDR1 is SEHNR and CDR2 is FQNEAQ (reference sequence). The CDR3 bases are TGTGCCAGCAGACCCACCGGGACTAGCGGGAGGGCCTTTGAGCAGTTCTTC. Its protein product is CASRPTGTSGRAFEQFF. The full variable domain, rest sourced from reference TRBV7-9 and TRBJ2-1, is DTGVSQNPRHKITKRGQNVTFRCDPISEHNRLYWYRQTLGQGPEFLTYFQNEAQLEKSRLLSDRFSAERPKGSFSTLEIQRTEQGDSAMYLCASRPTGTSGRAFEQFFGPGTRLTVL.

The sample holds many counts of this clone. This sequence joins TRBV29-1 and TRBJ1-2; D is perhaps TRBD1 (5 bases). The germline V gene has CDR1 SQVTM and CDR2 ANQGSEA. CDR3 length: 13 amino acids. V shed 0 bases and J shed 5 bases, with 10 bases lying between them. CDR3 bases: TGCAGCGTTGAAGACGACAGTGTTTATGGCTACACCTTC. Amino acid sequence: CSVEDDSVYGYTF.

The chain joins TRBV5-5 to TRBJ2-7; D is possibly TRBD2 (5 bases). Germline V gives CDR1 SGHKS, CDR2 YYEKEE (reference sequence). The CDR3 length is 14 residues. Trimming removed 6 bases from V and 2 bases from J, with 15 bases in between. For the CDR3, the DNA is TGTGCCAGCACCTTCGAGGGCAGTCCCTACGAGCAGTACTTC. It encodes CASTFEGSPYEQYF.

The chain recombines TRBV6-1 with TRBJ2-5; 11 bases align to TRBD2. After removal of 10 bases from V and 2 bases from J, the junction contained 9 bases not matched to a gene. Germline loops: CDR1 MNHNS, CDR2 SASEGT. The CDR3 totals 15 residues. The CDR3 coding sequence is TGTGCCACCCCGGGACTAGCGGTAAAACAAGAGACCCAGTACTTC. Its protein product is CATPGLAVKQETQYF.

Ten or more counts support this clone. This same CDR3 is encoded by further DNA sequences in the sample. CDR3 sequence: CASSYPLGLAGSYNEQFF. CDR3 DNA sequence: TGTGCCAGCAGTTACCCCCTGGGACTAGCGGGATCCTACAATGAGCAGTTCTTC. The chain is built from TRBV6-2 or TRBV6-3 and TRBJ2-1; TRBD2 matches 13 bases. CDR3 length: 18 residues. CDR1 MNHEY and CDR2 SVGEGT come from the germline V gene. Germline trimming cut 2 bases from V and 1 base from J; bases unmatched to any gene: 5.

This clone was seen ten or more times. The chain has TRBV7-9 and TRBJ2-1; no clear D gene. The CDR3 covers 14 residues. Trimming shortened V by 0 bases and J by 6 bases, and 9 bases separated the two germline ends. Germline V CDR1 and CDR2: SEHNR, FQNEAQ (reference sequence). The CDR3 coding sequence is TGTGCCAGCAGCTTAGCGGGTCAAAGCAATGAGCAGTTCTTC. Translating gives CASSLAGQSNEQFF.